The source of this TCR beta chain is a study of blood T cells in healthy people across ages. In the study overall: The template switching approach captured approximately one barcoded beta molecule for every two T cells. Study-wide findings and caveats: Greater diversity and more naive CD4+ cells were seen in long-lived donors than in aged donors.

Researchers isolated at least 7 million PBMCs per sample. Together with a sample-barcoded 5' primer, a J-beta primer mix was included in a second PCR lasting about 6 to 11 cycles. MiXCR, run by TCRdb on the 5' RACE reads, gives a single entry per CDR3 protein. The table has about 900,000 distinct CDR3 sequences, around 48% seen once. V shed 7 bases and J 5 bases; nucleotides not matched to a gene: 8. In germline, CDR1 is SQVTM, CDR2 ANQGSEA. The CDR3 loop spans 13 amino acids. A few counts support this clonotype. Its antigen is still unknown. The specimen sequenced was blood. V usage is TRBV29-1 and J usage is TRBJ1-1; 9 bases are shared with TRBD1. The clonotype comes from a man under 40 in good health. The CDR3 loop is CSARTGDATEAFF. CDR3 nucleotides: TGCAGCGCTCGGACAGGGGATGCGACTGAAGCTTTCTTT.